Listed below are T cell receptor beta chains from one sample, sequenced in a study of cytomegalovirus exposure and HLA in healthy donors. Only in-frame clones appear in the TCRdb table, and some are missing; sequencing was by immunoSEQ multiplex PCR. The sample yields tens of thousands of clones, 70% to 80% seen once. Sequenced input: PBMCs. Receptors originate from a woman aged 40 to 49 in good health and CMV-seropositive. Both conserved end residues are part of each CDR3. D genes are given only for firm matches. Part of the rows lack a size; the others show once, few, many or a class for expanded clones.

d_call	v_call	clone_size	j_call	cdr3_aa	cdr3_nt
-	TRBV27	-	TRBJ2-7	CASSLETGYSYEQYF	TGTGCCAGCAGTTTGGAGACAGGCTATTCCTACGAGCAGTACTTC
TRBD1	TRBV28	-	TRBJ2-7	CASTPGQGPHEQYF	TGTGCCAGCACTCCGGGACAGGGCCCCCACGAGCAGTACTTC
-	TRBV4-1	-	TRBJ2-2	CASSQDGSGKRFTGELFF	TGCGCCAGCAGCCAAGATGGGTCGGGAAAGCGATTCACCGGGGAGCTGTTTTTT
-	TRBV28	-	TRBJ1-5	CASSYGTRRARNQPQHF	TGTGCCAGCAGTTACGGGACGAGGAGGGCGCGGAATCAGCCCCAGCATTTT
-	TRBV28	-	TRBJ2-6	CASSYEGTGANVLTF	TGTGCCAGCAGTTACGAGGGAACTGGGGCCAACGTCCTGACTTTC
TRBD2	TRBV14	-	TRBJ2-7	CASSQDSGLVREQYF	TGTGCCAGCAGCCAAGATTCCGGACTAGTCCGCGAGCAGTACTTC
-	TRBV14	-	TRBJ1-1	CASSQNFRGVGYTEAFF	TGTGCCAGCAGCCAGAACTTCCGGGGAGTCGGGTACACTGAAGCTTTCTTT
TRBD1	TRBV29-1	-	TRBJ1-2	CSVEPTGGEGYTF	TGCAGCGTTGAACCAACAGGGGGCGAGGGCTACACCTTC
TRBD1	TRBV19	few	TRBJ2-2	CASTRQGASGELFF	TGTGCCAGTACGAGGCAGGGGGCTTCCGGGGAGCTGTTTTTT
TRBD2	TRBV27	-	TRBJ2-3	CASSPSRTSVTDTQYF	TGTGCCAGCAGCCCCTCCAGGACTAGCGTAACAGATACGCAGTATTTT
-	TRBV12-5	-	TRBJ1-2	CASGLAGGTGPLGYTF	TGTGCTAGTGGTTTGGCCGGGGGGACGGGCCCCCTGGGCTACACCTTC
-	TRBV5-1	-	TRBJ2-5	CASSLESGVQYF	TGCGCCAGCAGCTTGGAGTCGGGGGTCCAGTACTTC
-	TRBV5-1	few	TRBJ1-1	CASSFGSVRGGKTEAFF	TGCGCCAGCAGCTTCGGATCCGTACGGGGAGGGAAGACTGAAGCTTTCTTT
-	TRBV6-6	-	TRBJ1-5	CASSYVGGNSQPQHF	TGTGCCAGCAGTTACGTCGGGGGGAATTCTCAGCCCCAGCATTTT
TRBD2	TRBV7-9	-	TRBJ2-7	CASSLAGGPREQYF	TGTGCCAGCAGCTTAGCGGGAGGGCCTCGCGAGCAGTACTTC
-	TRBV4-2	-	TRBJ2-2	CASSQDFTGELFF	TGTGCCAGCAGCCAAGACTTTACCGGGGAGCTGTTTTTT
TRBD1	TRBV6-5	-	TRBJ1-2	CASSPDRGYYGYTF	TGTGCCAGCAGCCCTGACAGGGGATACTATGGCTACACCTTC